One and the same sample provided the 9 T cell receptor beta chains below, sequenced in a study of cytotoxic CD8 clonotypes in ibrutinib-treated CLL. Measured with immunoSEQ multiplex PCR; TCRdb has only the in-frame clones, and not every one. Among 150,000 to 200,000 clones listed, over 75% were seen once. The source was PBMCs, collected at disease progression, from a patient treated with ibrutinib. The receptors were gathered from a human donor with chronic lymphocytic leukemia.

V is TRBV7-2 and J is TRBJ2-1; 8 nucleotides align to TRBD2. The V and J ends lost 4 bases and 7 bases, in that order; junction bases with no gene match: 15. CDR3 length: 17 amino acids. Looked up from germline, CDR1 is SGHTA and CDR2 is FQGNSA. The CDR3 spells CASSSDPPAGVLNEQFF. The DNA for the CDR3 is TGTGCCAGCAGCTCAGACCCTCCAGCGGGAGTTCTTAATGAGCAGTTCTTC.

The V gene is TRBV21-1, the J gene TRBJ2-7; the table gives TRBD1 as D, unverified against the DNA. TRBV21-1 is classified as a pseudogene. The CDR3 length is 16 residues. The CDR3 sequence is CASSKAKNDNSYEQYF. In nucleotides, the CDR3 is TGTGCCAGCAGCAAAGCGAAAAACGACAACTCCTACGAGCAGTACTTC.

The V call is TRBV2, the J call TRBJ2-3; D remains unclear. V lost 6 bases, J lost 5 bases, and 6 bases lay in between. The CDR3 consists of 11 residues. Germline-derived CDR1 and CDR2 are SNHLY and FYNNEI. CDR3 coding DNA: TGTGCCAGCAGACTCTTAGATACGCAGTATTTT. This gives the protein CASRLLDTQYF.

The chain combines TRBV7-8 with TRBJ2-1, with no clear D. The V end lost 3 bases, the J end lost 1 base, and 10 bases lay between the germline ends. CDR3 size: 15 residues. CDR1 and CDR2 (germline): SGHVS, FQNEAQ. The CDR3 DNA follows: TGTGCCAGCAGCTTTTTACAGATTTCCTACAATGAGCAGTTCTTC. It translates to CASSFLQISYNEQFF.

This clone came up a few times. J is TRBJ1-1 and V is TRBV5-4; a possible D gene is TRBD1 (6 bases). V gave up 5 bases and J gave up 3 bases, with 14 bases separating them. This CDR3 region has 14 residues. Germline lookup yields CDR1 SGHNT and CDR2 YYREEE (reference sequence). CDR3 nucleotide sequence: TGTGCCAGCAGGCAGTCTCAGGGGCACACTGAAGCTTTCTTT. Translation gives CASRQSQGHTEAFF.

This clone showed up just once. This chain uses TRBV6-5 with TRBJ1-5; 8 bases agree with TRBD1. CDR3 length: 13 residues. Germline V gene sequence: CDR1 MNHEY, CDR2 SVGAGI. Unmatched junction bases numbered 14, after V lost 7 bases and J lost 15 bases. CDR3 residues: CASKDRDPGAPHF. CDR3 sequence (DNA): TGTGCCAGCAAGGACAGGGATCCCGGGGCCCCGCATTTT.

The chain joins TRBV10-3 to TRBJ2-3; the match to TRBD1 covers 8 bases. V lost 3 bases to trimming and J lost 0 bases; unmatched junction nucleotides: 5. The length of the CDR3 is 16 residues. The germline CDR1 and CDR2 sequences are ENHRY and SYGVKD. CDR3 in amino acids: CAISEPGTGSTDTQYF. The CDR3 DNA reads TGTGCCATCAGTGAACCCGGGACAGGCAGCACAGATACGCAGTATTTT.

The chain employs TRBV9 and TRBJ2-1, with D possibly matching TRBD1 (6 bases). CDR1 is SGDLS, CDR2 YYNGEE, per germline. The CDR3 loop spans 16 amino acids. Trimming shortened V by 0 bases and J by 0 bases, and 10 bases separated the two germline ends. CDR3 residues: CASSVGKGGSYNEQFF. CDR3 nucleotides: TGTGCCAGCAGCGTAGGAAAAGGGGGCTCCTACAATGAGCAGTTCTTC. Combining the CDR3 with reference TRBV9 and TRBJ2-1 gives the whole variable domain DSGVTQTPKHLITATGQRVTLRCSPRSGDLSVYWYQQSLDQGLQFLIQYYNGEERAKGNILERFSAQQFPDLHSELNLSSLELGDSALYFCASSVGKGGSYNEQFFGPGTRLTVL.

The rearrangement links TRBV5-5 to TRBJ2-1, with 9 bases identical to TRBD2. Trimming at V came to 1 base and at J to 8 bases, leaving 13 bases not matched to a gene. Germline V CDR1 and CDR2: SGHKS, YYEKEE (reference sequence). The CDR3 consists of 17 residues. The CDR3 loop reads CASSLYRVGAGGDEQFF. Written as DNA, the CDR3 is TGTGCCAGCAGCTTGTACAGGGTTGGAGCGGGAGGAGATGAGCAGTTCTTC.